The clone carrying this T cell receptor beta chain was counted between two and nine times. This entry comes from a study of blood T cell repertoires in COVID-19. On the study more broadly: Specimens from acute and convalescent COVID-19 originated in the United States, Italy and Spain. T cells, B-cell-depleted T cells, or PBMCs provided the cDNA or gDNA that served as material.

Per the study methods: Researchers report that nucleated cell counts were estimated from reference gene primer amplification. The data were produced by immunoSEQ multiplex PCR, yet TCRdb's version contains in-frame clones alone and is incomplete. The V and J calls and the clone size are those of that table, but D and trimming were determined from the DNA. The table lists about 210,000 clones, around 82% of them singletons, with roughly 8% in the top ten. The CDR3 loop spans 13 amino acids. CDR1 and CDR2 from the germline V gene are SGHNT and YYREEE (reference sequence). With V trimmed by 2 bases and J by 8 bases, 4 bases remained unmatched.

This receptor was obtained from a woman aged 45-59 years with acute or convalescent COVID-19. The V call is TRBV5-4, the J call TRBJ1-2; 9 nucleotides align to TRBD1. The specimen was peripheral blood. CDR3 region: CASSFRDREGYTF. The CDR3 DNA reads TGTGCCAGCAGCTTCCGGGACAGGGAAGGCTACACCTTC.